The 30 T cell receptor beta chains below were found in one sample sequenced in a study of STAT5B mutations in CD4+ large granular lymphocyte leukemia. Clones were read by immunoSEQ multiplex PCR, and TCRdb kept only the in-frame ones, dropping some. In the table there are 20,000 to 25,000 clones, about 80% of which are singletons. Sequencing was done on a sample of CD4+ T cells from blood buffy coats. All receptors derive from a human donor in good health.

This chain joins TRBV7-8 and TRBJ2-7, with D hard to call. This CDR3 has 15 amino acids. Per the germline V gene, CDR1 is SGHVS and CDR2 is FQNEAQ. Deletions cut 0 bases from V and 3 bases from J, with 12 bases between. CDR3 bases: TGTGCCAGCAGCTTAGCGCTAGGACCCGTCTACGAGCAGTACTTC. This encodes CASSLALGPVYEQYF.

This sequence joins TRBV7-2 and TRBJ2-2; D ambiguous. Germline V gene lookup returns CDR1 SGHTA and CDR2 FQGNSA. This CDR3 spans 12 amino acids. V was trimmed by 5 bases and J by 7 bases, leaving 8 bases between them. CDR3 coding DNA: TGTGCCAGCAGCCTAGATTTCGGGGAGCTGTTTTTT. The encoded protein is CASSLDFGELFF.

The rearrangement uses TRBV9 and TRBJ1-1; D ambiguous. With 0 bases removed from V and 0 bases from J, the gap between germline ends came to 9 bases. Germline V gene data show CDR1 as SGDLS and CDR2 as YYNGEE. The CDR3 runs to 15 residues. CDR3 coding DNA: TGTGCCAGCAGCGTAGTCCTGGCGGTGAACACTGAAGCTTTCTTT. Residues: CASSVVLAVNTEAFF. Based on the CDR3 plus reference TRBV9 and TRBJ1-1, the full variable domain is DSGVTQTPKHLITATGQRVTLRCSPRSGDLSVYWYQQSLDQGLQFLIQYYNGEERAKGNILERFSAQQFPDLHSELNLSSLELGDSALYFCASSVVLAVNTEAFFGQGTRLTVV.

The chain joins TRBV29-1 to TRBJ2-7, with D possibly TRBD1 on 5 matching bases. CDR1 is SQVTM and CDR2 is ANQGSEA in the germline V gene. Trimming pared 8 bases from V and 4 bases from J, leaving 18 bases between. This CDR3 spans 13 amino acids. The DNA of the CDR3 is TGCAGCTACCTAAGGGGCGGCACGTACGAGCAGTACTTC. Translated: CSYLRGGTYEQYF.

The chain carries TRBV4-1 and TRBJ1-5; D ambiguous. V lost 1 base and J lost 2, with 15 bases in between. Per germline, CDR1 MGHRA and CDR2 YSYEKL. The CDR3 totals 17 residues. CDR3 nucleotide sequence: TGCGCCAGCAGCCAAGCCCCTACCGGCGGCGGCAATCAGCCCCAGCATTTT. Translated, it gives CASSQAPTGGGNQPQHF.

Comment on this clone: This likely comes from a read error, as the CDR3 has no conserved phenylalanine or tryptophan at its end. The chain's CDR3 is CASSSPGVVGEQYL. The DNA of the CDR3 is TGTGCCAGCAGCTCCCCGGGGGTAGTTGGCGAGCAGTACCTC. V and J are TRBV11-2 and TRBJ2-7, with D maybe TRBD2 (6 bases). CDR3 size: 14 residues. Germline assignment: CDR1 SGHAT and CDR2 FQNNGV. Trimming shortened V by 4 bases and J by 6 bases, and 16 bases separated the two germline ends.

This sequence joins TRBV27 and TRBJ2-7; 9 bases line up with TRBD1. This CDR3 has 16 amino acids. Per the germline V gene, CDR1 is MNHEY and CDR2 is SMNVEV (reference sequence). The V gene end was trimmed by 6 bases and the J gene end by 7 bases; junction bases not matched to a gene: 16. CDR3 in amino acids: CASRPTAGTGRYEQYF. The CDR3 bases are TGTGCCAGCAGACCCACAGCCGGGACAGGGAGGTATGAGCAGTACTTC.

V and J are TRBV29-1 and TRBJ2-2; 8 positions agree with TRBD1. CDR1 is SQVTM, CDR2 ANQGSEA, per germline. The junction had 5 bases not matched to a gene; V was cut back by 4 bases and J by 1 base. This CDR3 comprises 15 residues. The CDR3 DNA is TGCAGCGTTGCCCCCGGGACAGGGAACACCGGGGAGCTGTTTTTT. Its protein product is CSVAPGTGNTGELFF.

This sequence joins TRBV5-1 and TRBJ2-5; no firm D call. V was trimmed by 3 bases and J by 0 bases, leaving 9 bases between them. This CDR3 region has 14 residues. In germline, CDR1 is SGHRS, CDR2 YFSETQ. CDR3 loop: CASSWPLNQETQYF. The CDR3, as DNA: TGCGCCAGCAGCTGGCCTTTAAACCAAGAGACCCAGTACTTC.

This chain connects TRBV28 to TRBJ1-2, with TRBD1 identical over 9 bases. The CDR3 runs to 14 residues. In germline, CDR1 is MDHEN, CDR2 SYDVKM. Losses at the gene ends were 6 bases for V and 4 bases for J; bases not matched to a gene: 6. The CDR3 here is CASSTRDRAYGYTF. For the CDR3, the DNA is TGTGCCAGCAGCACCCGGGACAGGGCCTATGGCTACACCTTC.

V and J are TRBV28 and TRBJ2-7; no firm D call. The CDR3 contains 14 residues. The germline V gene encodes CDR1 MDHEN and CDR2 SYDVKM. Trimming left V 5 bases short and J 1 base short, with 12 bases between. CDR3 in DNA: TGTGCCAGCAGTCTCCTGACGGTATCCTACGAGCAGTACTTC. This codes for CASSLLTVSYEQYF.

The chain combines TRBV5-6 with TRBJ2-7; the D gene is possibly TRBD2 (6 bases). The CDR3 length is 17 residues. V was cut by 4 bases and J by 2 bases, with 22 bases left in between. The V gene's germline CDR1 is SGHDT and CDR2 YYEEEE. As DNA, the CDR3 is TGTGCCAGCAGCCAAACCCGGGGAGGTACGAGCCCCTACGAGCAGTACTTC. This translates into CASSQTRGGTSPYEQYF.

This clone was counted only a few times. The V gene is TRBV4-2, the J gene TRBJ1-1, with 9 positions matching TRBD1. Germline trimming cut 5 bases from V and 1 base from J; bases unmatched to any gene: 14. CDR1 and CDR2 (germline): LGHNA, YNFKEQ. CDR3 length: 18 residues. CDR3 nucleotides: TGTGCCAGCAGCGCCCAATCCGGGACAGGGAGACCGAACACTGAAGCTTTCTTT. Protein product: CASSAQSGTGRPNTEAFF.

DNA for the CDR3: TGTGCCAGCAGCGGTAGCCCGGTCCGGGGGGCCAACGTCCTGACTTTC. Encoded protein: CASSGSPVRGANVLTF. The chain has TRBV7-2 and TRBJ2-6; D is uncertain. Trimming removed 5 bases at V and 4 bases at J, with 15 bases between. Germline V gives CDR1 SGHTA, CDR2 FQGNSA. This CDR3 is built from 16 residues.

The chain links TRBV19 to TRBJ2-5; TRBD1 agrees at 8 bases. The V gene's germline CDR1 is LNHDA and CDR2 SQIVND (reference sequence). Unmatched junction bases numbered 7, after V lost 3 bases and J lost 4 bases. CDR3 length: 15 amino acids. CDR3 amino acids: CASSMVAGGGETQYF. The DNA of the CDR3 is TGTGCCAGTAGTATGGTGGCAGGGGGCGGAGAGACCCAGTACTTC.

The rearrangement joins TRBV5-4 to TRBJ2-3; 14 positions agree with TRBD2. CDR3 length equals 17 residues. The germline V gene has CDR1 SGHNT and CDR2 YYREEE (reference sequence). The ends lost 4 bases at V and 0 bases at J; junction bases unmatched: 4. The CDR3 here is CASSPGTSGGSTDTQYF. CDR3 bases: TGTGCCAGCAGCCCCGGGACTAGCGGGGGAAGCACAGATACGCAGTATTTT.

A single count supports this clone. The chain has TRBV27 and TRBJ1-3, with D tentatively TRBD1 (6 bases). Germline V gives CDR1 MNHEY, CDR2 SMNVEV (reference sequence). The CDR3 extends over 13 amino acids. Between the trimmed V and J ends, which lost 5 bases and 7 bases, there was a span of 12 bases. The CDR3 nucleotides are TGTGCCAGCAGTATGGACAGATCGAACACCATATATTTT. Its protein is CASSMDRSNTIYF.

The chain uses TRBV27 and TRBJ1-1; D perhaps matches TRBD1 (5 bases). V was trimmed by 1 base and J by 4 bases, leaving 16 bases between them. The germline gives CDR1 MNHEY, CDR2 SMNVEV (reference sequence). CDR3 length: 16 amino acids. CDR3 coding DNA: TGTGCCAGCAGTTTATATAAATCCCTCGGGGCCACTGAAGCTTTCTTT. As protein: CASSLYKSLGATEAFF.

This clone was observed a single time. This chain joins TRBV18 and TRBJ2-1, with 7 bases lining up with TRBD1. This CDR3 has 14 amino acids. Germline V CDR1 and CDR2: KGHSH, LQKENI. The junction had 8 bases not matched to a gene; V was cut back by 2 bases and J by 10 bases. The CDR3 spells CASSPTRGSREQFF. CDR3 sequence (DNA): TGTGCCAGCTCACCAACCAGGGGGTCGCGCGAGCAGTTCTTC.

Only one count was recorded for this clone. The chain employs TRBV7-2 and TRBJ2-5, with 8 positions matching TRBD2. This CDR3 region has 16 residues. J gave up 4 bases and V 1 base, and 8 bases lay outside the gene matches. Germline CDR1 is SGHTA and CDR2 is FQGNSA. This CDR3 is CASSLVARGVGETQYF. The CDR3 DNA sequence: TGTGCCAGCAGCTTAGTTGCGCGGGGGGTTGGAGAGACCCAGTACTTC.

The chain links TRBV4-3 to TRBJ1-4; D unclear. V was trimmed by 4 bases and J by 7 bases, leaving 13 bases between them. CDR1 is LGHNA, CDR2 YSLEER, per germline. The CDR3 covers 14 residues. The CDR3 is CASSRREGFEKLFF. CDR3 sequence (DNA): TGCGCCAGCAGCCGCCGGGAGGGTTTTGAAAAACTGTTTTTT.

With regard to this clone: Other DNA sequences from this sample encode an identical CDR3 as well. The chain joins TRBV30 to TRBJ2-7; D possibly corresponds to TRBD2 (5 bases). From germline, CDR1 is GTSNPN and CDR2 SVGIG (reference sequence). Trimming pared 0 bases from V and 0 bases from J, leaving 12 bases between. CDR3 length: 15 amino acids. DNA for the CDR3: TGTGCCTGGAGTGTACGAGGGTCGAGCTCCTACGAGCAGTACTTC. Translation: CAWSVRGSSSYEQYF.

This clone was seen only once. V usage is TRBV7-3 and J usage is TRBJ2-1, with D possibly matching TRBD2 (6 bases). The length of the CDR3 is 14 residues. CDR1 SGHTA and CDR2 FQGTGA come from the germline V gene. V was cut by 4 bases and J by 8 bases, with 15 bases left in between. The chain's CDR3 is CASSSGTLEDEQFF. The CDR3 DNA reads TGTGCCAGCAGCTCCGGGACTCTCGAGGATGAGCAGTTCTTC.

Details on this clone: One end of the junction fails to match germline, which may point to a read error. The chain carries TRBV2 and TRBJ2-7, with unresolved D. Germline-derived CDR1 and CDR2 are SNHLY and FYNNEI. CDR3 length: 10 residues. CDR3 protein: CASSAVVAVF. CDR3 nucleotide sequence: TGTGCCAGCAGTGCGGTTGTTGCGGTCTTC.

This rearrangement joins TRBV7-9 to TRBJ2-1; D tentatively fits TRBD1 or TRBD2 (5 bases each). Per germline, CDR1 SEHNR and CDR2 FQNEAQ (reference sequence). The CDR3 contains 12 residues. Trimming removed 5 bases from V and 14 bases from J, with 16 bases in between. The CDR3 nucleotides read TGTGCCAGCAGCACAACCGGGGCTATAGAGTTCTTC. This gives the protein CASSTTGAIEFF.

The chain recombines TRBV4-3 with TRBJ1-2; no reliable D call. The CDR3 extends over 16 amino acids. From germline, CDR1 is LGHNA and CDR2 YSLEER. Trimming cost V 0 bases and J 6 bases, with 17 bases left between them. The CDR3 DNA sequence: TGCGCCAGCAGCCAAGACGGCCGGCCAAATCCCGATGGCTACACCTTC. Encoded protein: CASSQDGRPNPDGYTF.

The chain recombines TRBV5-4 with TRBJ2-3; 12 bases are a match to TRBD1. V gave up 4 bases and J gave up 15 bases; unmatched junction bases: 9. CDR1 is SGHNT, CDR2 YYREEE, per germline (reference sequence). The length of the CDR3 is 13 residues. The CDR3 sequence is CASSQAGTGGTYF. The CDR3 coding sequence is TGTGCCAGCAGCCAAGCCGGGACAGGGGGCACATATTTT.

J is TRBJ2-1 and V is TRBV28, with TRBD2 identical over 7 bases. Trimming cost V 6 bases and J 9 bases; bases outside gene matches: 5. From germline, CDR1 is MDHEN and CDR2 SYDVKM. The CDR3 runs to 12 residues. CDR3 region: CASSRLAGEQFF. CDR3 sequence (DNA): TGTGCCAGCAGCCGACTAGCTGGTGAGCAGTTCTTC.

The genes are TRBV13 and TRBJ1-4, with 11 bases fitting TRBD1. With 5 bases clipped from V and 7 bases from J, the junction kept 3 bases outside the gene matches. Germline V CDR1 and CDR2: PRHDT, FYEKMQ (reference sequence). The CDR3 has 14 amino acids. CDR3 DNA: TGTGCCAGCAGCCAGGACAGGGGGCCTGAAAAACTGTTTTTT. It translates to CASSQDRGPEKLFF. The variable domain in full, completed from reference TRBV13 and TRBJ1-4, reads AAGVIQSPRHLIKEKRETATLKCYPIPRHDTVYWYQQGPGQDPQFLISFYEKMQSDKGSIPDRFSAQQFSDYHSELNMSSLELGDSALYFCASSQDRGPEKLFFGSGTQLSVL.

V and J are TRBV6-5 and TRBJ1-1, with D perhaps matching TRBD1 (5 bases). The CDR3 is 11 residues long. The V end was cut by 6 bases, the J end by 8 bases, with 10 bases between. CDR1 is MNHEY, CDR2 SVGAGI, per germline. CDR3 region: CASRREGEAFF. In nucleotides, the CDR3 is TGTGCCAGCAGAAGAGAGGGGGAAGCTTTCTTT.